This T cell receptor (beta chain) was identified during a study of human T cells and chemical hapten exposure. Notes on the study in general: DPC sensitization did not alter TCRs above 1 in 1000 frequency. The count of PT1 expanded TCRs correlated positively with patch test score.

The V gene's germline CDR1 is KGHDR and CDR2 SFDVKD. This CDR3 has 13 residues. On this clonotype itself: Antigen: not known. The germline gene is not matched at one end of the junction; a read error may be the cause.

Time point here: patch test 3, about 24 weeks after DPC sensitization. Treatment defined: therapeutic diphenylcyclopropenone sensitization with weekly scalp DPC. TCRdb used MiXCR to reprocess the RACE reads, holding one entry per CDR3 protein. Among 90,000 to 140,000 distinct CDR3 sequences listed, less than 45% were seen once. The source was whole blood, collected in connection with sensitization to the hapten diphenylcyclopropenone (DPC). The sequence was collected from a man aged 40-49 years with alopecia areata. Some clones in this sample may be carry-over from other donors' samples. The gene calls are TRBV24-1 and TRBJ1-5; 7 bases map to TRBD1. CDR3 coding DNA: TGTGCCACCAGTCAAGGGGGCAACCAGCCCCAGCATTTT. Translation gives CATSQGGNQPQHF.